This TCR beta chain was identified during a study of cytomegalovirus exposure and HLA in healthy donors. Findings and caveats of the study: TCR beta chains numbering more than 150 were designated cytomegalovirus-associated. Reports described diagnosis of cytomegalovirus status by the classifier as highly specific and sensitive. An analysis done earlier found most TCR beta V segments productive about 87% or about 30% of the time. Across HLA loci, a later analysis found differing TCR association rates, with DRB1 most and HLA-C fewest.

This CDR3 region has 16 residues. Germline assignment: CDR1 SGHRS and CDR2 YFSETQ. The V and J ends lost 1 base and 0 bases respectively, with 13 bases between them. PCR involved 60 Vbeta and 13 Jbeta primers. Here immunoSEQ multiplex PCR was the method, and the copy in TCRdb shows in-frame clones only, minus some. The data show about 130,000 clones, with roughly 74% seen just once and roughly 6.3% held by the top ten. A word on this clone: Its antigen is unknown.

Material: PBMCs. This receptor was identified in a woman in her 50s in good health and CMV-seropositive. This chain uses TRBV5-1 with TRBJ1-1; a possible D gene is TRBD1 (5 bases). In DNA, the CDR3 is TGCGCCAGCAGCTTGTCTCGGGGGGTAGTGAACACTGAAGCTTTCTTT. It specifies CASSLSRGVVNTEAFF.